Presented here are 26 T cell receptor beta chains from one specimen sequenced in a study of post-analysis software for immune sequencing data. Study conclusions and caveats: Patients carried several TRBV segments more frequently than controls did, and TRBV5-6, TRBV5-1 and TRBV20-1 were among them.

Unique molecular identifiers were present in the TCR beta cDNA libraries. TCRdb independently ran MiXCR on the PCR reads; one entry per CDR3 protein. The repertoire includes some 370,000 distinct CDR3 sequences, around 33% of them detected once, and roughly 13% sits in the top ten. Their antigens remain unidentified. Material: blood. The source is a girl aged 5-17 years with multiple sclerosis.

This clonotype turned up a few times. V usage is TRBV18 and J usage is TRBJ1-5; D possibly corresponds to TRBD1 (5 bases). The CDR3 has 14 residues. The germline CDR1 and CDR2 sequences are KGHSH and LQKENI. Trimming left V 2 bases short and J 5 bases short, with 10 bases between. CDR3 protein: CASSPAGGDQPQHF. The CDR3 region has the DNA TGTGCCAGCTCACCAGCGGGGGGGGATCAGCCCCAGCATTTT.

The V gene is TRBV5-1, the J gene TRBJ2-5, with 10 bases identical to TRBD1. The germline gives CDR1 SGHRS, CDR2 YFSETQ. The V gene end was trimmed by 8 bases and the J gene end by 11 bases; junction bases not matched to a gene: 12. The CDR3 has 13 residues. The chain's CDR3 is CASNPGTGVQQYF. DNA for the CDR3: TGCGCCAGTAATCCCGGGACAGGGGTACAGCAGTACTTC.

J is TRBJ2-1 and V is TRBV6-2 or TRBV6-3, with TRBD1 matching over 7 bases. CDR1 MNHEY and CDR2 SVGEGT come from the germline V gene. The length of the CDR3 is 15 residues. V shed 8 bases and J 4 bases; nucleotides not matched to a gene: 11. CDR3 coding DNA: TGTGCCAGCCTTTCTTTACAGGGGAAGTACAATGAGCAGTTCTTC. Protein sequence: CASLSLQGKYNEQFF.

This clonotype was observed a few times. The chain is built from TRBV12-3 or TRBV12-4 and TRBJ2-3, with TRBD1 as a possible D gene (6 bases). Trimming took 4 bases from V and 6 from J, leaving 14 bases between them. This CDR3 spans 14 amino acids. The CDR3 protein is CASSSQGLGDTQYF. The CDR3 DNA sequence: TGTGCCAGCAGTTCTCAGGGGTTAGGGGATACGCAGTATTTT.

This clonotype was counted between two and nine times. This chain joins TRBV2 and TRBJ2-4, with D possibly matching TRBD2 (5 bases). The germline gives CDR1 SNHLY, CDR2 FYNNEI. CDR3 size: 16 residues. V lost 0 bases and J 13 bases, leaving 22 bases between the germline ends. The CDR3 is CASSEAAQGILREQYF. The CDR3 coding sequence is TGTGCCAGCAGTGAAGCCGCACAAGGGATTCTAAGGGAGCAGTACTTC. Full variable domain (rest looked up from reference TRBV2 and TRBJ2-4): EPEVTQTPSHQVTQMGQEVILRCVPISNHLYFYWYRQILGQKVEFLVSFYNNEISEKSEIFDDQFSVERPDGSNFTLKIRSTKLEDSAMYFCASSEAAQGILREQYFGAGTRLSVL.

The gene calls are TRBV5-6 and TRBJ2-1; 8 bases are shared with TRBD2. The CDR3 totals 14 residues. V was clipped by 5 bases and J by 7 bases; unmatched bases: 8. Germline assignment: CDR1 SGHDT and CDR2 YYEEEE. This CDR3 reads CASRDGGAMNEQFF. The DNA of the CDR3 is TGTGCCAGCAGGGACGGGGGGGCCATGAATGAGCAGTTCTTC.

The rearrangement uses TRBV6-5 and TRBJ2-1; D is perhaps TRBD2 (6 bases). In germline, CDR1 is MNHEY, CDR2 SVGAGI. V shed 6 bases and J shed 4 bases, with 13 bases lying between them. The CDR3 has 14 amino acids. CDR3: CASSRDGGYNEQFF. The CDR3 DNA is TGTGCCAGCAGCCGGGACGGGGGTTACAATGAGCAGTTCTTC.

This chain uses TRBV14 with TRBJ2-1, with D hard to call. CDR1 is SGHDN and CDR2 is FVKESK in the germline V gene. The CDR3 length is 15 residues. V lost 1 base and J 13 bases, leaving 20 bases between the germline ends. The CDR3 sequence is CASSQVAVVRETQFF. CDR3 in DNA: TGTGCCAGCAGCCAAGTCGCAGTAGTTCGAGAGACCCAGTTCTTC.

The genes are TRBV5-1 and TRBJ2-3, with 11 positions matching TRBD2. The V segment lost 3 bases and the J segment 0 bases; nucleotides outside the gene matches: 9. The CDR3 totals 18 residues. Germline-derived CDR1 and CDR2 are SGHRS and YFSETQ. The CDR3 sequence: CASSSTSGGHLSTDTQYF. CDR3 nucleotide sequence: TGCGCCAGCAGCTCCACTAGCGGGGGCCATTTGAGCACAGATACGCAGTATTTT.

In this sample, this clonotype turned up a few times. The chain uses TRBV9 and TRBJ2-3; the match to TRBD1 covers 8 bases. With 2 bases clipped from V and 4 bases from J, the junction kept 3 bases outside the gene matches. This CDR3 comprises 14 residues. The germline CDR1 and CDR2 sequences are SGDLS and YYNGEE. Here the CDR3 reads CASSVQGAADTQYF. The CDR3 nucleotides are TGTGCCAGCAGCGTTCAGGGGGCTGCAGATACGCAGTATTTT.

V and J are TRBV6-5 and TRBJ1-1; possibly TRBD1 for D (5 bases). The CDR3 totals 14 residues. Germline values: CDR1 MNHEY, CDR2 SVGAGI. The V gene lost 4 bases and the J gene lost 4 bases, with 13 bases spanning the gap. In DNA, the CDR3 is TGTGCCAGCAGTTTGAGGGACGGGGGCACTGAAGCTTTCTTT. It codes for CASSLRDGGTEAFF.

This clonotype was detected only a few times. V usage is TRBV14 and J usage is TRBJ1-2, with a tentative D call TRBD1 (6 bases). The V end lost 4 bases, the J end lost 3 bases, and 15 bases lay between the germline ends. The germline V gene encodes CDR1 SGHDN and CDR2 FVKESK. This CDR3 is 15 amino acids long. The CDR3 spells CASSRTIQGHYGYTF. Here the CDR3 DNA reads TGTGCCAGCAGCCGAACTATACAGGGACACTATGGCTACACCTTC.

The chain recombines TRBV28 with TRBJ2-3; 11 positions agree with TRBD2. The CDR3 totals 16 residues. Germline lookup yields CDR1 MDHEN and CDR2 SYDVKM. Germline trimming cut 3 bases from V and 5 bases from J; bases unmatched to any gene: 7. DNA for the CDR3: TGTGCCAGCAGTTTGTCACTAGCGGGGGCGAGAGATACGCAGTATTTT. This sequence encodes CASSLSLAGARDTQYF.

The chain has TRBV6-5 and TRBJ1-2; D gene uncertain. Germline V gene lookup returns CDR1 MNHEY and CDR2 SVGAGI. Trimming left V 5 bases short and J 2 bases short, with 18 bases between. The CDR3 loop spans 16 amino acids. CDR3 in DNA: TGTGCCAGCAGTAACCGGTGGGGAGAAGCAAACTATGGCTACACCTTC. It codes for CASSNRWGEANYGYTF.

This clonotype was found a few times. The chain uses TRBV20-1 and TRBJ2-4; 8 bases fit TRBD2. The end of the DNA fits TRBJ2-7 better, so the J call may be wrong. The CDR3 is made up of 14 amino acids. Germline V gene data show CDR1 as DFQATT and CDR2 as SNEGSKA (reference sequence). This chain's CDR3 is CSARVPDGRGEQYF. CDR3 nucleotide sequence: TGCAGTGCTAGAGTTCCGGACGGGAGGGGCGAGCAGTACTTC.

This clonotype was recorded a few times. V is TRBV10-3 and J is TRBJ2-1; D possibly corresponds to TRBD2 (5 bases). The V end was cut by 8 bases, the J end by 2 bases, with 16 bases between. This CDR3 region has 15 residues. Germline V gives CDR1 ENHRY, CDR2 SYGVKD. Here the CDR3 reads CAIGVGGYAYNEQFF. The DNA of the CDR3 is TGTGCCATCGGGGTCGGCGGGTACGCCTACAATGAGCAGTTCTTC.

The V call is TRBV27, the J call TRBJ1-2, with D hard to call. CDR3 length: 11 amino acids. The V gene lost 6 bases and the J gene lost 6 bases, with 8 bases spanning the gap. Germline V lookup: CDR1 MNHEY, CDR2 SMNVEV (reference sequence). The CDR3 nucleotides read TGTGCCAGCAGATCGCTGGATGGCTACACCTTC. Translating it yields CASRSLDGYTF.

This clonotype was seen more than once but under ten times. The V call is TRBV20-1, the J call TRBJ2-1; the D call may be TRBD1 or TRBD2 (5 bases each). This CDR3 has 14 amino acids. CDR1 and CDR2 from the germline V gene are DFQATT and SNEGSKA (reference sequence). The CDR3 is CSPPGPIGYNEQFF. CDR3 DNA sequence: TGCAGCCCCCCGGGGCCAATTGGCTACAATGAGCAGTTCTTC.

The V gene is TRBV6-1, the J gene TRBJ2-7, with D possibly matching TRBD2 (5 bases). Per the germline V gene, CDR1 is MNHNS and CDR2 is SASEGT. The CDR3 is 14 residues long. V was shortened by 1 base and J by 1 base, with 8 bases between the two germline ends. The CDR3 sequence is CASSEGRGSYEQYF. CDR3 nucleotide sequence: TGTGCCAGCAGTGAAGGCCGGGGATCCTACGAGCAGTACTTC.

The rearrangement joins TRBV7-9 to TRBJ2-7, with a weak D call TRBD2 (6 bases). Germline CDR1 and CDR2: SEHNR and FQNEAQ (reference sequence). With 0 bases removed from V and 3 bases from J, the gap between germline ends came to 15 bases. This CDR3 comprises 16 residues. The CDR3 protein is CASSLAYRVGGYEQYF. The CDR3, as DNA: TGTGCCAGCAGCTTAGCCTACCGCGTCGGGGGCTACGAGCAGTACTTC.

This clonotype occurred a few times. This chain links TRBV6-6 with TRBJ2-7; TRBD1 might be the D (5 bases). This CDR3 has 13 amino acids. V gave up 2 bases and J gave up 6 bases, with 11 bases separating them. The germline gives CDR1 MNHNY, CDR2 SVGAGI (reference sequence). The chain's CDR3 is CASSYRGGGEQYF. The CDR3 DNA reads TGTGCCAGCAGTTACAGGGGCGGTGGCGAGCAGTACTTC.

This chain uses TRBV5-6 with TRBJ2-6; D not certain. Germline CDR1 and CDR2: SGHDT and YYEEEE. The CDR3 is 16 amino acids. V lost 0 bases, J lost 2 bases, and 9 bases lay in between. CDR3 coding DNA: TGTGCCAGCAGCTTGGCAAAGACGGCTGGGGCCAACGTCCTGACTTTC. Residues: CASSLAKTAGANVLTF.

This chain connects TRBV12-3 or TRBV12-4 to TRBJ2-7, with 9 positions matching TRBD2. The J segment lost 5 bases and the V segment lost 2 bases, leaving 7 bases of the junction unmatched. This CDR3 has 15 amino acids. CDR3 region: CASSLKLTSGDEQYF. DNA of the CDR3: TGTGCCAGCAGTTTAAAATTGACTAGCGGCGACGAGCAGTACTTC.

This clonotype was counted between two and nine times. This chain links TRBV28 with TRBJ1-1; D ambiguous. Trimming took off 2 bases at V and 1 base at J, with 11 bases between the two ends. Germline V gives CDR1 MDHEN, CDR2 SYDVKM. This CDR3 has 15 amino acids. The CDR3 is CASSLRAAKNTEAFF. CDR3 nucleotide sequence: TGTGCCAGCAGTTTAAGGGCAGCCAAGAACACTGAAGCTTTCTTT. The full variable domain, rest sourced from reference TRBV28 and TRBJ1-1, is DVKVTQSSRYLVKRTGEKVFLECVQDMDHENMFWYRQDPGLGLRLIYFSYDVKMKEKGDIPEGYSVSREKKERFSLILESASTNQTSMYLCASSLRAAKNTEAFFGQGTRLTVV.

A few counts support this clonotype. The CDR3 region is CASIQEEWAIDRNEQFF. CDR3 sequence (DNA): TGTGCCAGCATCCAAGAAGAGTGGGCTATTGACCGGAATGAGCAGTTCTTC. The chain couples TRBV12-3 or TRBV12-4 to TRBJ2-1; D remains ambiguous. V shed 7 bases and J shed 7 bases, with 26 bases lying between them. The CDR3 loop spans 17 amino acids.

The chain combines TRBV5-8 with TRBJ2-1; D assignment may be TRBD1 or TRBD2 (5 bases each). V lost 3 bases, J lost 4 bases, and 11 bases lay in between. CDR3 length: 14 amino acids. The V gene's germline CDR1 is SGHTS and CDR2 YDEGEE. The CDR3 region is CASSSLRGYNEQFF. The CDR3 bases are TGTGCCAGCAGCTCCCTGAGGGGTTACAATGAGCAGTTCTTC.